A single sample is the source of the 17 T cell receptor beta chains below, sequenced in a study of vaccination and CD4 T cells after COVID-19. The Oncomine TCR Beta short-read assay sequenced DNA from cultured CD4+ T cells. MiXCR, applied by TCRdb to the PCR reads, yields one record per CDR3 protein. Of about 9,000 distinct CDR3 sequences listed, about 50% are singletons. The antigens of these receptors remain unknown. Documented treatment: roughly 10-day PBMC culture with coronavirus spike peptide pools or control peptides (ViraFEST assay). Sequenced: CD4+ T cells from blood, cultured in vitro. Receptor source: a human donor who had recovered from COVID-19.

This clonotype was found a few times. This sequence joins TRBV28 and TRBJ1-2; the D is unclear. V gave up 5 bases and J gave up 2 bases, with 6 bases separating them. This CDR3 comprises 12 residues. Germline assignment: CDR1 MDHEN and CDR2 SYDVKM. CDR3 nucleotides: TGTGCCAGCAGTGTCCGCAACTATGGCTACACCTTC. Protein sequence: CASSVRNYGYTF.

The chain joins TRBV20-1 to TRBJ1-2; D remains ambiguous. Germline V gene sequence: CDR1 DFQATT, CDR2 SNEGSKA (reference sequence). The V end lost 3 bases, the J end lost 6 bases, and 11 bases lay between the germline ends. The CDR3 runs 12 residues. CDR3 nucleotide sequence: TGCAGTGCTAGTAGGGATCCGAATGGCTACACCTTC. Amino acids: CSASRDPNGYTF.

This clonotype was picked up one time. J is TRBJ2-1 and V is TRBV30; D remains ambiguous. Germline V CDR1 and CDR2: GTSNPN, SVGIG (reference sequence). V gave up 3 bases and J gave up 2 bases, with 17 bases separating them. This CDR3 is 16 amino acids long. The CDR3 loop reads CAWRDTSGRTYNEQFF. The CDR3 DNA reads as TGTGCCTGGAGAGACACGTCTGGGCGGACCTACAATGAGCAGTTCTTC. Full variable domain (rest looked up from reference TRBV30 and TRBJ2-1): SQTIHQWPATLVQPVGSPLSLECTVEGTSNPNLYWYRQAAGRGLQLLFYSVGIGQISSEVPQNLSASRPQDRQFILSSKKLLLSDSGFYLCAWRDTSGRTYNEQFFGPGTRLTVL.

The CDR3 nucleotides read TGTGCCAGTAGAACCCAGGGCTCTGGAAACACCATATATTTT. Translation: CASRTQGSGNTIYF. The J gene is TRBJ1-3, the V gene TRBV19, with D maybe TRBD1 (5 bases). V lost 6 bases to trimming and J lost 0 bases, with 9 bases between them. In germline, CDR1 is LNHDA, CDR2 SQIVND (reference sequence). There are 14 residues in the CDR3.

The genes are TRBV12-3 or TRBV12-4 and TRBJ1-1; no reliable D call. The CDR3 totals 11 residues. V shed 2 bases and J shed 6 bases, with 4 bases lying between them. CDR3 sequence reads: CASSLNAEAFF. The CDR3 region has the DNA TGTGCCAGCAGTTTAAACGCTGAAGCTTTCTTT.

V usage is TRBV18 and J usage is TRBJ2-3; unclear D gene. The CDR3 consists of 12 residues. The V gene lost 2 bases and the J gene lost 0 bases, with 0 bases spanning the gap. CDR1 is KGHSH and CDR2 is LQKENI in the germline V gene. For the CDR3, the DNA is TGTGCCAGCTCACCAAGCACAGATACGCAGTATTTT. Translation: CASSPSTDTQYF.

This clonotype was seen more than once but under ten times. The gene calls are TRBV28 and TRBJ2-1; a possible D gene is TRBD2 (6 bases). V was shortened by 3 bases and J by 6 bases, with 12 bases between the two germline ends. This CDR3 contains 14 residues. Germline loops: CDR1 MDHEN, CDR2 SYDVKM. CDR3 sequence: CASSFQEGRNEQFF. The CDR3, as DNA: TGTGCCAGCAGTTTTCAGGAGGGGCGCAATGAGCAGTTCTTC.

The CDR3 sequence is CASSYSAGGSYEQYF. The CDR3 DNA is TGTGCCAGCAGTTACTCTGCAGGGGGTTCCTACGAGCAGTACTTC. This sequence joins TRBV6-5 and TRBJ2-7, with 7 positions matching TRBD1. J was trimmed by 1 base and V by 0 bases; bases with no gene match: 3. CDR3 size: 15 residues. CDR1 and CDR2 (germline): MNHEY, SVGAGI.

This sequence joins TRBV20-1 and TRBJ2-7; maybe TRBD1 (6 bases). This CDR3 has 11 amino acids. Germline-derived CDR1 and CDR2 are DFQATT and SNEGSKA (reference sequence). V lost 6 bases and J lost 3, with 9 bases in between. CDR3 in amino acids: CSAEGGYEQYF. The CDR3 nucleotides are TGCAGTGCCGAAGGGGGCTACGAGCAGTACTTC.

The chain carries TRBV7-8 and TRBJ2-2; D is tentatively TRBD1 or TRBD2 (6 bases each). Germline loops: CDR1 SGHVS, CDR2 FQNEAQ. V lost 5 bases to trimming and J lost 2 bases, with 15 bases between them. The CDR3 contains 16 residues. The CDR3 bases are TGTGCCAGCAGCGGAGTAGGGGGGACCAACACCGGGGAGCTGTTTTTT. Protein: CASSGVGGTNTGELFF.

The V call is TRBV5-1, the J call TRBJ2-3; D is perhaps TRBD1 (6 bases). V was trimmed by 3 bases and J by 0 bases, leaving 8 bases between them. The CDR3 has 14 amino acids. CDR1 SGHRS and CDR2 YFSETQ come from the germline V gene. The CDR3 region has the DNA TGCGCCAGCAGCTGGGACACAAGCACAGATACGCAGTATTTT. It encodes CASSWDTSTDTQYF.

This chain joins TRBV5-1 and TRBJ2-7; weak D call: TRBD2 (6 bases). The CDR3 runs 13 residues. The V gene lost 2 bases and the J gene lost 13 bases, with 19 bases spanning the gap. Germline V lookup: CDR1 SGHRS, CDR2 YFSETQ. This CDR3 is CASSLGQEGPPYF. DNA for the CDR3: TGCGCCAGCAGCTTAGGCCAGGAGGGACCTCCTTACTTC.

V usage is TRBV19 and J usage is TRBJ2-3, with D perhaps matching TRBD1 (5 bases). The V gene's germline CDR1 is LNHDA and CDR2 SQIVND (reference sequence). This CDR3 has 19 residues. V lost 5 bases and J 3 bases, leaving 27 bases between the germline ends. The CDR3 spells CASSAGQRSPGYRTDTQYF. CDR3 coding DNA: TGTGCCAGTAGTGCAGGCCAGAGATCCCCCGGCTACAGGACAGATACGCAGTATTTT.

This clonotype appeared a few times. The chain recombines TRBV20-1 with TRBJ1-2, with D tentatively TRBD1 (6 bases). The CDR3 covers 13 residues. Germline V gene sequence: CDR1 DFQATT, CDR2 SNEGSKA (reference sequence). V was cut by 3 bases and J by 8 bases, with 16 bases left in between. The chain's CDR3 is CSARPQQGKGYTF. CDR3 sequence (DNA): TGCAGTGCTAGGCCCCAACAGGGTAAAGGCTACACCTTC.

This chain uses TRBV29-1 with TRBJ1-2, with 9 bases matching TRBD1. Germline V gene lookup returns CDR1 SQVTM and CDR2 ANQGSEA. This CDR3 comprises 13 residues. V trimming: 4 bases; J trimming: 8 bases; junction bases outside the gene matches: 8. The CDR3: CSVGTTGGGGYTF. CDR3 DNA: TGCAGCGTTGGGACCACAGGGGGCGGGGGCTACACCTTC.

V usage is TRBV19 and J usage is TRBJ1-6, with 8 positions matching TRBD1. With 8 bases clipped from V and 2 bases from J, the junction kept 2 bases outside the gene matches. The CDR3 sequence is 14 residues long. Germline V lookup: CDR1 LNHDA, CDR2 SQIVND (reference sequence). CDR3 in DNA: TGTGCCAGTTCGGGACAGGCCTATAATTCACCCCTCCACTTT. Translation gives CASSGQAYNSPLHF.

This chain links TRBV20-1 with TRBJ2-3, with no clear D. V was shortened by 4 bases and J by 1 base, with 15 bases between the two germline ends. The length of the CDR3 is 15 residues. In germline, CDR1 is DFQATT, CDR2 SNEGSKA (reference sequence). CDR3 in DNA: TGCAGTGCTATTTCCCTGGGATCGGGCACAGATACGCAGTATTTT. It yields the protein CSAISLGSGTDTQYF.